This entry lists 13 T cell receptor beta chains sequenced from one sample in a study of OX40 agonist ivuxolimab in advanced cancers. The data were produced by immunoSEQ multiplex PCR, yet TCRdb's version contains in-frame clones alone and is incomplete. The table lists about 15,000 clones, 85% to 95% of them singletons. Sequences were derived from CD4+ or CD8+ T cells sorted from blood, sampled in a trial of the OX40 agonist ivuxolimab. Receptor source: an adult with an advanced solid tumor such as melanoma, head and neck, liver or kidney cancer.

This clone is a singleton in its sample. This sequence joins TRBV9 and TRBJ2-1, with 7 bases that match TRBD2. The germline CDR1 and CDR2 sequences are SGDLS and YYNGEE. Germline trimming cut 0 bases from V and 2 bases from J; bases unmatched to any gene: 8. The CDR3 extends over 17 amino acids. The CDR3 bases are TGTGCCAGCAGCGTAGCTAGAAGCGGGGTAACCTACAATGAGCAGTTCTTC. Its translation is CASSVARSGVTYNEQFF.

The V gene is TRBV9, the J gene TRBJ2-7, with TRBD1 matching 8 bases. The CDR3 covers 16 residues. Germline CDR1 SGDLS, CDR2 YYNGEE. Unmatched junction bases numbered 8, after V lost 0 bases and J lost 3 bases. CDR3 region: CASSVGQGQGFYEQYF. The DNA for the CDR3 is TGTGCCAGCAGCGTAGGTCAAGGACAGGGTTTCTACGAGCAGTACTTC.

DNA of the CDR3: TGTGCCAGCAGTTTATCATTTACTGGAAACACCATATATTTT. Its protein product is CASSLSFTGNTIYF. This chain links TRBV28 with TRBJ1-3; D not resolved. Trimming removed 1 base from V and 2 bases from J, with 6 bases in between. The CDR3 sequence is 14 residues long. The germline CDR1 and CDR2 sequences are MDHEN and SYDVKM.

This chain links TRBV5-1 with TRBJ2-3; TRBD2 agrees at 8 bases. Germline V gene sequence: CDR1 SGHRS, CDR2 YFSETQ. The trim removed 4 bases at V and 2 bases at J, leaving 9 bases unmatched. The CDR3 covers 16 residues. CDR3 nucleotides: TGCGCCAGCAGCACTACACTAGCGGACATCACAGATACGCAGTATTTT. Amino acids: CASSTTLADITDTQYF.

The rearrangement links TRBV5-6 to TRBJ2-7, with TRBD2 identical over 8 bases. Germline V CDR1 and CDR2: SGHDT, YYEEEE. Unmatched junction bases numbered 7, after V lost 5 bases and J lost 6 bases. The CDR3 runs to 13 residues. CDR3 amino acids: CASSSGLAAEQYF. The CDR3 region has the DNA TGTGCCAGCAGTTCCGGACTAGCCGCCGAGCAGTACTTC.

This chain connects TRBV4-1 to TRBJ2-4; perhaps TRBD2 as D (6 bases). The germline gives CDR1 MGHRA, CDR2 YSYEKL. The CDR3 spans 14 residues. V gave up 4 bases and J gave up 0 bases, with 7 bases separating them. CDR3 nucleotides: TGCGCCAGCAGCCCGGGGGTAGCCAAAAACATTCAGTACTTC. It translates to CASSPGVAKNIQYF.

The chain joins TRBV6-1 to TRBJ1-6, with TRBD1 matching 9 bases. Germline-derived CDR1 and CDR2 are MNHNS and SASEGT. CDR3 length: 16 residues. The J segment lost 6 bases and the V segment lost 1 base, leaving 4 bases of the junction unmatched. The CDR3 coding sequence is TGTGCCAGCAGTGAAGGAACAGGGGGCCCTAATTCACCCCTCCACTTT. Protein: CASSEGTGGPNSPLHF.

V gene TRBV6-6 combines with J gene TRBJ2-1; D unresolved. V gave up 2 bases and J gave up 4 bases, with 12 bases separating them. The CDR3 loop spans 15 amino acids. Germline loops: CDR1 MNHNY, CDR2 SVGAGI (reference sequence). The CDR3 reads CASSYGPAPYNEQFF. CDR3 coding DNA: TGTGCCAGCAGTTACGGTCCAGCACCATACAATGAGCAGTTCTTC.

V gene TRBV6-5 combines with J gene TRBJ1-2; D is uncertain. This CDR3 has 12 residues. In germline, CDR1 is MNHEY, CDR2 SVGAGI. Trimming cost V 8 bases and J 0 bases, with 7 bases left between them. The CDR3 is CASFIPNYGYTF. CDR3 bases: TGTGCCAGCTTCATCCCTAACTATGGCTACACCTTC.

The V and J genes are TRBV5-4 and TRBJ2-7, with a possible D match to TRBD2 (6 bases). This CDR3 is 14 amino acids long. The V and J ends lost 3 bases and 4 bases respectively, with 14 bases between them. Looked up from germline, CDR1 is SGHNT and CDR2 is YYREEE (reference sequence). The DNA for the CDR3 is TGTGCCAGCAGCTGGGGCGGGACGAGTTACGAGCAGTACTTC. Its protein is CASSWGGTSYEQYF.

This clone was found once. This chain uses TRBV9 with TRBJ2-1, with 10 bases fitting TRBD1. The ends lost 4 bases at V and 4 bases at J; junction bases unmatched: 8. The germline CDR1 and CDR2 sequences are SGDLS and YYNGEE. The CDR3 is made up of 16 amino acids. For the CDR3, the DNA is TGTGCCAGCAGCCTCAGACAGGGGGCAAGATACAATGAGCAGTTCTTC. Translating gives CASSLRQGARYNEQFF.

The gene calls are TRBV27 and TRBJ2-7, with D unclear. This CDR3 has 12 residues. The germline V gene has CDR1 MNHEY and CDR2 SMNVEV (reference sequence). Trimming took 5 bases from V and 4 from J, leaving 9 bases between them. CDR3 protein: CASSPPSYEQYF. The CDR3 region has the DNA TGTGCCAGCAGTCCCCCCAGTTACGAGCAGTACTTC.

The chain has TRBV5-6 and TRBJ1-2, with D unresolved. V was clipped by 4 bases and J by 0 bases, with 13 bases between them. CDR3 length: 15 residues. Germline loops: CDR1 SGHDT, CDR2 YYEEEE. Here the CDR3 DNA reads TGTGCCAGCAGCCCCAGCGTGAGTTCTAACTATGGCTACACCTTC. Its protein is CASSPSVSSNYGYTF.